Listed here is a single TCR beta chain. Its target is unknown. Only in-frame clones appear in the TCRdb table, and some are missing; sequencing was by immunoSEQ multiplex PCR. The sample carries more than 25,000 clones, approximately 80% recorded once. This CDR3 is built from 15 residues. Germline V gene lookup returns CDR1 LNHNV and CDR2 YYDKDF (reference sequence). Trimming removed 0 bases from V and 3 bases from J, with 11 bases in between. The unexposed donors gave CD4+ T cells in 2011-2018, prior to COVID-19. After about ten days of culture, CD4+ T cells were isolated. This sample was included in a study of CD4 T cells in relation to SARS-CoV-2 and coronaviruses.

The sequence came from a human donor in good health. The sample taken for sequencing was CD4+ T cells from PBMCs, cultured in vitro. The genes are TRBV15 and TRBJ1-1; unclear D gene. The CDR3 nucleotides are TGTGCCACCAGCAGAGAATCGGGCAGCTACACTGAAGCTTTCTTT. It translates to CATSRESGSYTEAFF.